The clone carrying this T cell receptor (beta chain) has just a few counts. The sample originates from a study of blood T cell repertoires in COVID-19. Study background: Samples representing acute and convalescent COVID-19 were sourced from the United States, Italy and Spain.

In the source study's methods: Reference gene primer amplification gave nucleated cell count estimates. Repertoires were generated with immunoSEQ multiplex PCR, while TCRdb's copy carries only in-frame clones and drops some. V, J and clone size reflect that table, while D and trimming were determined from the DNA. The profile covers around 230,000 clones, with roughly 90% appearing a single time and just over 7% taken by the ten largest. V was pared by 2 bases and J by 4 bases, with 6 bases of the junction left unmatched. This CDR3 has 16 residues. The germline V gene has CDR1 MNHNS and CDR2 SASEGT. The chain employs TRBV6-1 and TRBJ2-1; TRBD2 matches at 9 bases. This receptor was taken from a man aged 60 to 75 who had recovered from COVID-19. The sequenced sample was peripheral blood. CDR3 region: CASSEHAGGNYNEQFF. DNA for the CDR3: TGTGCCAGCAGTGAACATGCGGGGGGGAATTACAATGAGCAGTTCTTC.